What follows describes a single T cell receptor beta chain. Its antigen is unknown. The sample belongs to a study of shared clonotypes between healthy human individuals. Study summary: Two female and three male donors aged 18 to 49 were enrolled. Plates per donor: three CD4 naive, three CD4 memory, two CD8 naive, one CD8 memory.

CD45RO-negative CD8 cells positively selected for CCR7 made up the naive population, which excluded terminally differentiated effector memory CD45RA+ cells. There are 13 residues in the CDR3. Germline loops: CDR1 MDHEN, CDR2 SYDVKM. V was pared by 1 base and J by 7 bases, with 7 bases between. Methods used by the authors: As immunoSEQ supplied junction-only sequences (without quality scores), filtering differed. Produced via immunoSEQ multiplex PCR; TCRdb's table is partial and in-frame only. V, J and clone size were drawn from that table, and D and trimming were deduced from the DNA. The repertoire holds about 2.1 million clones, with around 93% as singletons. Study-wide points: The study found lower generation probabilities in non-shared clonotypes than in those shared by all four donors.

The TCR sequence derives from a young man in good health. Some clones in this sample may be carry-over from other donors' samples. The chain is built from TRBV28 and TRBJ1-4; D is ambiguous. Sequenced: naive CD8+ T cells from PBMCs. The CDR3 sequence is CASSLYPREKLFF. CDR3 nucleotide sequence: TGTGCCAGCAGTTTATATCCCCGTGAAAAACTGTTTTTT.